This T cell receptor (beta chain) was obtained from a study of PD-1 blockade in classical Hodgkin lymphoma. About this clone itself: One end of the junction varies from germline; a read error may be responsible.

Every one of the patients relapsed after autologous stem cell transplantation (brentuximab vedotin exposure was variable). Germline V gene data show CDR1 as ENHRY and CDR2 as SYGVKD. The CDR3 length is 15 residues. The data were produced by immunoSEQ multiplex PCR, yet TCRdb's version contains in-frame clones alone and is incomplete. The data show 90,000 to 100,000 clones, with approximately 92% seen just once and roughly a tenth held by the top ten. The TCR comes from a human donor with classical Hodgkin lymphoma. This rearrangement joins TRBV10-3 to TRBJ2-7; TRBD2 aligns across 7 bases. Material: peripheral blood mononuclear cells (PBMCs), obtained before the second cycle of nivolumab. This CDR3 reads CAISQSATSAYEQYF. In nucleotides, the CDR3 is TGTGCCATCAGTCAGTCTGCAACTAGCGCCTACGAGCAGTACTTC.